This T cell receptor beta chain was profiled in a study of PD-1 blockade in classical Hodgkin lymphoma. Concerning this clone itself: Antigen specificity is unknown.

Broader study findings: Complete responders showed a baseline diversity that resembled the diversity of newly diagnosed patients.

V lost 0 bases to trimming and J lost 2 bases, with 20 bases between them. This CDR3 comprises 19 residues. Germline CDR1 is LGHNA and CDR2 is YSLEER. Libraries were prepared by immunoSEQ multiplex PCR; TCRdb keeps only in-frame clonotypes and omits some of them. The sample comprises around 43,000 clones, around four fifths of which are singletons, and roughly 13% rests with the top ten. Brentuximab vedotin exposure varied among the patients, all of whom had relapsed after autologous stem cell transplantation. The V and J genes are TRBV4-3 and TRBJ1-3; tentatively, D is TRBD1 (6 bases). This clonotype was obtained from a human donor with classical Hodgkin lymphoma. The source material was peripheral blood mononuclear cells (PBMCs), sampled at baseline. The CDR3 DNA sequence: TGCGCCAGCAGCCAAGACCCTCCCTACAGGGCTCAGGCTGGAAACACCATATATTTT. It is translated as CASSQDPPYRAQAGNTIYF.